This T cell receptor beta chain was obtained from a study of blood T cell repertoires in COVID-19. Study details: Sites across the United States, Italy and Spain contributed samples from acute and convalescent COVID-19. Sources were T cells, B-cell-depleted T cells, or PBMCs; the material itself was cDNA or gDNA.

This CDR3 has 16 amino acids. The V gene lost 2 bases and the J gene lost 0 bases, with 11 bases spanning the gap. Germline-derived CDR1 and CDR2 are ENHRY and SYGVKD. Libraries were prepared by immunoSEQ multiplex PCR; TCRdb keeps only in-frame clonotypes and omits some of them. The data contain 200,000 or so clones, roughly 90% of them singletons. This sequence was found in a woman aged 45-65 years with acute or convalescent COVID-19. The sequenced sample consisted of peripheral blood. J is TRBJ2-1 and V is TRBV10-3, with D uncertain. CDR3 sequence reads: CAISEAVPSSYNEQFF. The CDR3 DNA is TGTGCCATCAGTGAGGCAGTTCCTAGCTCCTACAATGAGCAGTTCTTC.